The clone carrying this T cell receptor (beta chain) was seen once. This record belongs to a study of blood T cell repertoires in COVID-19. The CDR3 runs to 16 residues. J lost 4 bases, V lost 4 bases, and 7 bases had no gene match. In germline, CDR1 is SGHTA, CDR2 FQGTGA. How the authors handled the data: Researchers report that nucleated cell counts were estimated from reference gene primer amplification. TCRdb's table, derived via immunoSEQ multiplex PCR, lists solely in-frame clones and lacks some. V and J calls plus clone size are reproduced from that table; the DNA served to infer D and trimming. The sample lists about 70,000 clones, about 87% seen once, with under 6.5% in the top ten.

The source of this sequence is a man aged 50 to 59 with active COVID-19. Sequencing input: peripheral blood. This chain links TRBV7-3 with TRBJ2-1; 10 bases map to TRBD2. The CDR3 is CASSYSLAGAYNEQFF. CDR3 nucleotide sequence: TGTGCCAGCAGCTACTCCCTAGCGGGAGCTTACAATGAGCAGTTCTTC.